This TCR beta chain is from a study of CD4 T cells in relation to SARS-CoV-2 and coronaviruses. Whole-study findings and limits: The cross-reactivity analysis covered only spike protein, not other viral proteins.

The unexposed donors gave CD4+ T cells in about 2011-2018, prior to COVID-19. Naive and memory CD4+ T cells were separated from cryopreserved PBMCs. CDR1 and CDR2 from the germline V gene are MDHEN and SYDVKM. The ends lost 5 bases at V and 1 base at J; junction bases unmatched: 20. The CDR3 is 21 amino acids. Uncultured naive and memory CD4+ T cells supplied DNA for deep TCR-beta sequencing. The data were produced by immunoSEQ multiplex PCR, yet TCRdb's version contains in-frame clones alone and is incomplete. The data hold some 64,000 clones, with roughly 93% observed a single time. With respect to this clone: No antigen is known for it.

The receptor comes from a human donor in good health. The material sequenced was naive CD4+ T cells from PBMCs. The subset: naive CD4+ T cells isolated by negative enrichment. This chain links TRBV28 with TRBJ1-5; 10 bases match TRBD1. The CDR3 nucleotides are TGTGCCAGCAGTCCGGGTGGGACAGGGGTCCTCGTTCGATCCAGCAATCAGCCCCAGCATTTT. Protein: CASSPGGTGVLVRSSNQPQHF. The whole variable domain, filled in from reference TRBV28 and TRBJ1-5, reads DVKVTQSSRYLVKRTGEKVFLECVQDMDHENMFWYRQDPGLGLRLIYFSYDVKMKEKGDIPEGYSVSREKKERFSLILESASTNQTSMYLCASSPGGTGVLVRSSNQPQHFGDGTRLSIL.